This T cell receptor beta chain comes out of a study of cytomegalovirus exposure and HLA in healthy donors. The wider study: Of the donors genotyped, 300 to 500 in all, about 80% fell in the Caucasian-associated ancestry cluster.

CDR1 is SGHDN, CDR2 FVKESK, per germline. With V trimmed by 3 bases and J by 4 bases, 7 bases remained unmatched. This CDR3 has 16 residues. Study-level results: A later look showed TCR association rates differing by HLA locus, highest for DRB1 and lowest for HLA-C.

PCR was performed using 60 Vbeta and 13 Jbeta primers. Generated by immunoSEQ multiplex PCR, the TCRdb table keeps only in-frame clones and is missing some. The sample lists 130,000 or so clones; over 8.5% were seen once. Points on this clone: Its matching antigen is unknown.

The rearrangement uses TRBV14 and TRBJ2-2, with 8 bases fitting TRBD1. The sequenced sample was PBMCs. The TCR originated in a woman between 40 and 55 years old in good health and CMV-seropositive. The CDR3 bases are TGTGCCAGCAGCCATTCCAACAGGGGGTTCACCGGGGAGCTGTTTTTT. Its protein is CASSHSNRGFTGELFF. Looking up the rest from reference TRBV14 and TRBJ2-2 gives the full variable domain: EAGVTQFPSHSVIEKGQTVTLRCDPISGHDNLYWYRRVMGKEIKFLLHFVKESKQDESGMPNNRFLAERTGGTYSTLKVQPAELEDSGVYFCASSHSNRGFTGELFFGEGSRLTVL.